The rows below give T cell receptor beta chains drawn from one sample of a study of blood T cells in healthy people across ages. TCRdb fed the 5' RACE reads into MiXCR, producing one record per CDR3 protein. The table records approximately 800,000 distinct CDR3 sequences, roughly 64% of them present only once. Specimen: blood. The source is a man aged 25-45 years in good health. Each CDR3 is given with its conserved first and last residue. The D gene is left open where the match is weak. For some rows the clone size is stated as once, few or many, or as a class when expanded; others skip it.

clone_size j_call v_call d_call cdr3_nt cdr3_aa
NA TRBJ2-7 TRBV29-1 NA TGCAGCGTGACGACAGCAAACTCCTACGAGCAGTACTTC CSVTTANSYEQYF
once TRBJ2-7 TRBV28 NA TGTGCCAGCAGCCCTCGCTTGGTCCGGGCCTACGAGCAGTACTTC CASSPRLVRAYEQYF
NA TRBJ2-1 TRBV20-1 NA TGCAGTGCTAGAAAGCTGGACTCCCTGTACAATGAGCGGTTCTTC CSARKLDSLYNERFF
NA TRBJ1-2 TRBV20-1 NA TGCAGTGCTAGTGGCTACACCTTC CSASGYTF
few TRBJ2-7 TRBV12-5 NA TGTGCTAGTGGTTTGGTGGGGACACCCTCCTACGAGCAGTACTTC CASGLVGTPSYEQYF
NA TRBJ2-1 TRBV6-6 TRBD1 TGTGCCAGCAGCTATTTACCGGGGACAGGGACATCAAATGAGCAGTTCTTC CASSYLPGTGTSNEQFF
NA TRBJ2-7 TRBV4-3 NA TGCGCCAGCGCACGAGGTAGTACCTACGAGCAGTACTTC CASARGSTYEQYF
NA TRBJ2-2 TRBV25-1 TRBD2 TGTGCCAGCACCGAGTCTAGCGGACCGACCGGGGAGCTGTTTTTT CASTESSGPTGELFF
NA TRBJ2-3 TRBV7-6 NA TGTGCCAGCAGCTTTCGACCCTACGATACGCAGTATTTT CASSFRPYDTQYF
many TRBJ2-2 TRBV25-1 NA TGTGCCAGCAGTGAATCAGCCGACACCGGGGAGCTGTTTTTT CASSESADTGELFF
NA TRBJ2-3 TRBV27 NA TGTGCCAGCAGTTTAAAAGGTGGATTTAGCACAGATACGCAGTATTTT CASSLKGGFSTDTQYF
NA TRBJ2-6 TRBV12-3/TRBV12-4 NA TGTGCCAGCAGAAAAGGGACGGCAGGGGCCAACGTCCTGACTTTC CASRKGTAGANVLTF
many TRBJ2-7 TRBV7-2 NA TGTGCCAGCAGCTCCATGACTAGATACGAGCAGTACTTC CASSSMTRYEQYF
NA TRBJ2-7 TRBV5-6 TRBD1 TGTGCCAGCAGCTTACTAGGGACAGGGAAAATCTCCTACGAGCAGTACTTC CASSLLGTGKISYEQYF
NA TRBJ1-1 TRBV3-1 TRBD1 TGTGCCAGCACGAGGGACAGTGAAGCTTTCTTT CASTRDSEAFF
NA TRBJ2-7 TRBV5-1 TRBD2 TGCGCCAGCAGTTCGAGCGGGGGCCGGTACGAGCAGTACTTC CASSSSGGRYEQYF
NA TRBJ2-5 TRBV5-1 NA TGCGCCAGCAGGGACAGCGCACAAGAGACCCAGTACTTC CASRDSAQETQYF
NA TRBJ2-1 TRBV7-2 NA TGTGCCAGCAGCTTCGTCGGGACTGAGCAGTTCTTC CASSFVGTEQFF
NA TRBJ2-4 TRBV7-2 TRBD2 TGTGCCAGCAGCTTCCCGGGACTAGCGGGAGGGCCGTACTTC CASSFPGLAGGPYF
once TRBJ1-5 TRBV12-3/TRBV12-4 TRBD1 TGTGCCAGCAGTGCCGGACAGGGGGTATTGCAGCCCCAGCATTTT CASSAGQGVLQPQHF
few TRBJ2-7 TRBV7-9 NA TGTGCCAGCAGCACACACACCTACGAGCAGTACTTC CASSTHTYEQYF
NA TRBJ2-3 TRBV4-3 TRBD1 TGCGCCAGCAGCCAAGATTTTTGGGACAGCGCCGTCACAGATACGCAGTATTTT CASSQDFWDSAVTDTQYF
NA TRBJ2-7 TRBV29-1 TRBD1 TGCAGCGTTGAAGATGGAGGACAGGGGTCCTACGAGCAGTACTTC CSVEDGGQGSYEQYF
many TRBJ2-5 TRBV20-1 NA TGCAGTGCTATGAAAGAGACCCAGTACTTC CSAMKETQYF
few TRBJ2-7 TRBV6-5 NA TGTGCCAGCAGTTACGAGGGGGTCGGACTTTTCTACGAGCAGTACTTC CASSYEGVGLFYEQYF
few TRBJ2-5 TRBV7-8 NA TGTGCCAGCAGCATTCAGGGCTACCCATACCAAGAGACCCAGTACTTC CASSIQGYPYQETQYF
NA TRBJ2-1 TRBV12-3/TRBV12-4 TRBD2 TGTGCCAGCAGTTCGAGGACTAGCGGCGTACTAAATGAGCAGTTCTTC CASSSRTSGVLNEQFF
few TRBJ1-2 TRBV12-3/TRBV12-4 TRBD1 TGTGCCAGCAGCCGCGGGACAGTATCCTATGGCTACACCTTC CASSRGTVSYGYTF
NA TRBJ1-5 TRBV9 NA TGTGCCAGCAGCTTGACAGGTCTCAATCAGCCCCAGCATTTT CASSLTGLNQPQHF
NA TRBJ2-7 TRBV20-1 NA TGCAGTGCCGGAACGGACAGCCACGAGCAGTACTTC CSAGTDSHEQYF
NA TRBJ2-3 TRBV7-2 NA TGTGCCAGCAGCCTCTACTTAAGCACAGATACGCAGTATTTT CASSLYLSTDTQYF
few TRBJ2-7 TRBV10-3 TRBD2 TGTGCCATCAGACGGACTAGCGGGACTTACGAGCAGTACTTC CAIRRTSGTYEQYF
NA TRBJ2-5 TRBV29-1 TRBD1 TGCAGCGTTAAGACAGGGTTTGGCGCCGAGACCCAGTACTTC CSVKTGFGAETQYF
NA TRBJ2-1 TRBV5-1 NA TGCGCCAGCAGCTTGATTACCAGTTACAATGAGCAGTTCTTC CASSLITSYNEQFF
NA TRBJ2-1 TRBV29-1 NA TGCAGCGCAGCCCAAGGGGACCGCAATGAGCAGTTCTTC CSAAQGDRNEQFF
NA TRBJ1-5 TRBV25-1 NA TGTGCCAGCAGTGAACCGGGGTCGGGTCAGCCCCAGCATTTT CASSEPGSGQPQHF
once TRBJ2-5 TRBV6-5 NA TGTGCCAGCAGTTACGCGGGGCGGGGAGAGACCCAGTACTTC CASSYAGRGETQYF
once TRBJ2-7 TRBV27 TRBD1 TGTGCCAGCAAGCCGGGGACAGGGGGCTACGAGCAGTACTTC CASKPGTGGYEQYF
few TRBJ2-5 TRBV20-1 TRBD1 TGCAGTGCTAACAGGGACAGTGGGACCGAGACCCAGTACTTC CSANRDSGTETQYF
once TRBJ2-5 TRBV6-1 NA TGTGCCAGCAGTGAAAGGTTGGCAGGCCCAGAAGAGACCCAGTACTTC CASSERLAGPEETQYF
NA TRBJ2-5 TRBV6-5 TRBD1 TGTGCCAGCAGTTATGGTGACAGGGGGCCAGAGACCCAGTACTTC CASSYGDRGPETQYF
NA TRBJ1-2 TRBV6-6 NA TGTGCCAGCAAACTCGACGGGGCCGGCTATGGCTACACCTTC CASKLDGAGYGYTF
NA TRBJ1-1 TRBV27 NA TGTGCCAGCAGTTCCCAGGCCGGGGCTAACACTGAAGCTTTCTTT CASSSQAGANTEAFF
NA TRBJ2-5 TRBV7-6 TRBD2 TGTGCCAGCAGCCTTCGGACTAGCGGGAACCAAGAGACCCAGTACTTC CASSLRTSGNQETQYF
NA TRBJ1-2 TRBV4-2 NA TGTGCCAGCAGCCGGACCGACGCCCCGAGGTCCTATGGCTACACCTTC CASSRTDAPRSYGYTF
NA TRBJ2-7 TRBV7-9 NA TGTGCCAGCAGCTTAGGGGTTCTGGGCGAGCAGTACTTC CASSLGVLGEQYF
NA TRBJ2-7 TRBV27 NA TGTGCCAGCAGTTTCTCCCCATCAATTTACGAGCAGTACTTC CASSFSPSIYEQYF
NA TRBJ2-3 TRBV7-2 NA TGTGCCAGCAGCTACCAAGCAGGGGTAGGAAATACGCAGTATTTT CASSYQAGVGNTQYF
NA TRBJ2-7 TRBV28 NA TGTGCCAGCAGTGCCCCTGGAGGCTACGAGCAGTACTTC CASSAPGGYEQYF
NA TRBJ1-1 TRBV6-2/TRBV6-3 NA TGTGCCAGCAGCGAACCCCCGAACACTGAAGCTTTCTTT CASSEPPNTEAFF
NA TRBJ2-1 TRBV9 TRBD2 TGTGCCAGCAGCAAGACTAGCGGAAAAAACAATGAGCAGTTCTTC CASSKTSGKNNEQFF
NA TRBJ2-7 TRBV6-4 TRBD2 TGTGCCAGCAGTGACTCGGTTAGCGGGGGCCTTAACTACGAGCAGTACTTC CASSDSVSGGLNYEQYF
NA TRBJ2-5 TRBV3-1 NA TGTGCCAGCAGCCAGGCCGGGTTCCTTGGAGAGACCCAGTACTTC CASSQAGFLGETQYF
NA TRBJ2-7 TRBV14 NA TGTGCCAGCAGCCAGGGGCCAGATGCCTACGAGCAGTACTTC CASSQGPDAYEQYF